These 5 T cell receptor beta chains originate from one sample sequenced in a study of a mutant IDH1 vaccine in newly diagnosed glioma (dated by TCRdb to 2020 to 2023). Their antigens are not known. Read against the paper, the sample's time point label means: week 47, end of study. Each vaccine dose was 300 ug of a 20-mer mutant IDH1 peptide in Montanide, given subcutaneously with topical imiquimod. Library creation used the immunoSEQ multiplex PCR assay. Not all clones reach the TCRdb copy of this immuneACCESS table, which keeps in-frame sequences only. Checked studies attribute under half of the gap to unresolved V genes and leave the rest unexplained. Here the sample has approximately 34,000 clones; approximately 89% occur a single time. Clones ranked in the top ten supply around 2.4% of the sample. Sequences were derived from PBMCs, sampled from a glioma patient whose treatment included an IDH1 peptide vaccine. Receptor source: a man aged 35 to 55 with glioma.

This chain connects TRBV28 to TRBJ2-7; 12 nucleotides match TRBD2. The CDR3 is made up of 19 amino acids. CDR1 and CDR2 (germline): MDHEN, SYDVKM. V gave up 4 bases and J gave up 5 bases; unmatched junction bases: 18. CDR3 amino acids: CASSSWTSGILRGHNEQYF. The DNA of the CDR3 is TGTGCCAGCAGTTCCTGGACTAGCGGGATTTTAAGGGGGCACAACGAGCAGTACTTC.

The CDR3 nucleotides read TGTGCCAGCAGCCAAGCGACGGGGCCTCGGTTTGAAAAACTGTTTTTT. Amino acids: CASSQATGPRFEKLFF. The J gene is TRBJ1-4, the V gene TRBV4-2; D possibly corresponds to TRBD1 (5 bases). CDR1 and CDR2 (germline): LGHNA, YNFKEQ. CDR3 length: 16 residues. Deletions cut 1 base from V and 7 bases from J, with 16 bases between.

The rearrangement joins TRBV6-1 to TRBJ2-3; 9 bases agree with TRBD2. The CDR3 loop spans 16 amino acids. Unmatched junction bases numbered 5, after V lost 3 bases and J lost 1 base. The germline V gene encodes CDR1 MNHNS and CDR2 SASEGT. DNA for the CDR3: TGTGCCAGCAGTGATCATGCGGGGGGGCGCACAGATACGCAGTATTTT. Translation gives CASSDHAGGRTDTQYF.

As to this clone: The junction departs from the called germline gene at one end, perhaps through a read error. J is TRBJ1-3 and V is TRBV7-8; perhaps TRBD1 as D (5 bases). Per germline, CDR1 SGHVS and CDR2 FQNEAQ. There are 15 residues in the CDR3. The CDR3 sequence: CASSLDSRAGNTIYF. The CDR3 DNA is TGTGCCAGCAGCTTAGACAGCAGGGCTGGGAACACCATATATTTT.

CDR3 protein: CAWSVRRTSGGAVDTQYF. The CDR3 nucleotides read TGTGCCTGGAGTGTACGTAGAACTAGCGGGGGGGCCGTAGATACGCAGTATTTT. J is TRBJ2-3 and V is TRBV30, with 13 nucleotides matching TRBD2. Germline values: CDR1 GTSNPN, CDR2 SVGIG (reference sequence). The V segment lost 0 bases and the J segment 5 bases; nucleotides outside the gene matches: 11. The CDR3 runs 18 residues.